This TCR beta chain was captured in a study of blood T cell repertoires in COVID-19. At the level of the study: The samples span acute and convalescent COVID-19 from the United States, Italy and Spain.

Categorization into cohorts depended on clinical history that participants reported. V shed 6 bases, J shed 2 bases, and the junction held 5 bases outside the gene matches. The CDR3 totals 15 residues. Germline V lookup: CDR1 SNHLY, CDR2 FYNNEI. Sequencing used immunoSEQ multiplex PCR; TCRdb keeps in-frame clones, though not all of them. The table shows approximately 200,000 clones, with about 82% occurring only once. Sequencing used PBMCs or T cells enriched from blood (not recorded which). The rearrangement joins TRBV2 to TRBJ2-3; 10 bases agree with TRBD2. This TCR was sampled from a woman aged 25 to 45 who had recovered from COVID-19. Here the CDR3 DNA reads TGTGCCAGCAGAGTAGCGGGAGGCCCCACAGATACGCAGTATTTT. Its translation is CASRVAGGPTDTQYF.